The 10 T cell receptor beta chains in this list originate from one sample, sequenced in a study of T cells in Graves' hyperthyroidism and ophthalmopathy. Researchers took RNA transcripts and amplified the TCR beta CDR3 regions from them. Carried out on the TCR CDR3, a first-round RT-PCR used the HTBI primer set. TCRdb recomputed calls from the multiplex PCR reads with MiXCR, one row per CDR3 protein. This table has hundreds of thousands of distinct CDR3 sequences, roughly 15% appearing once. Specimen: blood. These receptors were collected from a woman aged 50 to 60 with Graves' ophthalmopathy.

The sample holds many counts of this clonotype. The V call is TRBV28, the J call TRBJ1-6, with TRBD1 identical over 7 bases. Germline CDR1 MDHEN, CDR2 SYDVKM. V lost 6 bases to trimming and J lost 9 bases; unmatched junction nucleotides: 11. The CDR3 is 15 residues long. The chain's CDR3 is CASRGTEGSSSPLHF. The DNA for the CDR3 is TGTGCCAGCAGGGGGACAGAGGGATCTAGTTCACCCCTCCACTTT.

With regard to this clonotype: A much larger clone lies a single base off, so this may be a read error. This sequence joins TRBV5-1 and TRBJ2-1; 11 bases map to TRBD2. Germline trimming cut 4 bases from V and 6 bases from J; bases unmatched to any gene: 12. Germline V gene sequence: CDR1 SGHRS, CDR2 YFSETQ. The CDR3 runs 17 residues. The CDR3 DNA sequence: TGCGCCAGCAGCCCCAGACTAGCGGGAAGGCCCATCAATGAGCAGTTCTTC. This encodes CASSPRLAGRPINEQFF.

The sample holds many counts of this clonotype. One junction end disagrees with the germline gene, perhaps due to a read error. The V and J genes are TRBV7-8 and TRBJ2-1; 8 nucleotides agree with TRBD2. In germline, CDR1 is SGHVS, CDR2 FQNEAQ. The CDR3 length is 18 residues. CDR3 residues: CASSLAGWGRAQYNEQFF. In DNA form, the CDR3 reads TGTGCCAGCAGCCTAGCGGGTTGGGGGAGGGCTCAGTACAATGAGCAGTTCTTC.

In the case of this clonotype: With a much larger clone just one base away, this may be a read error. The chain couples TRBV28 to TRBJ2-1; D is unresolved. V lost 7 bases to trimming and J lost 4 bases, with 17 bases between them. The V gene's germline CDR1 is MDHEN and CDR2 SYDVKM. This CDR3 has 15 residues. CDR3 region: CASKVTQTHYNEQFF. The CDR3 DNA follows: TGTGCCAGCAAAGTGACCCAGACTCATTACAATGAGCAGTTCTTC.

This clonotype was counted ten times or more. The rearrangement uses TRBV3-1 and TRBJ2-4, with unresolved D. Germline V gene data show CDR1 as LGHDT and CDR2 as YNNKEL (reference sequence). The length of the CDR3 is 13 residues. Trimming removed 4 bases from V and 3 bases from J, with 7 bases in between. The CDR3 nucleotides read TGTGCCAGCAGCCTTGGCAGCAAAAACATTCAGTACTTC. Encoded protein: CASSLGSKNIQYF. The variable domain in full, completed from reference TRBV3-1 and TRBJ2-4, reads DTAVSQTPKYLVTQMGNDKSIKCEQNLGHDTMYWYKQDSKKFLKIMFSYNNKELIINETVPNRFSPKSPDKAHLNLHINSLELGDSAVYFCASSLGSKNIQYFGAGTRLSVL.

This clonotype appeared a few times. V usage is TRBV11-3 and J usage is TRBJ2-1, with 12 bases lining up with TRBD2. The CDR3 has 17 residues. Trimming took 5 bases from V and 0 from J; bases not matched to a gene: 5. Germline CDR1 reads SGHNT; CDR2 reads YENEEA. The CDR3 region has the DNA TGTGCCAGCAGCGCCCTAGCGGGGGGGGGCTCCTACAATGAGCAGTTCTTC. It translates to CASSALAGGGSYNEQFF.

This clonotype was picked up many times. The rearrangement joins TRBV28 to TRBJ1-1; D is uncertain. The V end was cut by 5 bases, the J end by 0 bases, with 19 bases between. This CDR3 region has 17 residues. Germline V gene lookup returns CDR1 MDHEN and CDR2 SYDVKM. CDR3 DNA sequence: TGTGCCAGCAGTCCCCCCCAGTCAGAGGTCATGAACACTGAAGCTTTCTTT. Amino acid sequence: CASSPPQSEVMNTEAFF. The full variable domain, rest sourced from reference TRBV28 and TRBJ1-1, is DVKVTQSSRYLVKRTGEKVFLECVQDMDHENMFWYRQDPGLGLRLIYFSYDVKMKEKGDIPEGYSVSREKKERFSLILESASTNQTSMYLCASSPPQSEVMNTEAFFGQGTRLTVV.

This clonotype was seen ten or more times. The chain employs TRBV11-2 and TRBJ1-4; D is unclear. Germline V gene lookup returns CDR1 SGHAT and CDR2 FQNNGV. Trimming pared 2 bases from V and 4 bases from J, leaving 14 bases between. The CDR3 is 16 residues long. The CDR3 sequence is CASSLNSVAYNEKLFF. The CDR3 DNA is TGTGCCAGCAGCTTAAATTCAGTCGCCTATAATGAAAAACTGTTTTTT.

The rearrangement joins TRBV18 to TRBJ1-6; D not resolved. V was trimmed by 2 bases and J by 9 bases, leaving 8 bases between them. The CDR3 totals 13 residues. Per germline, CDR1 KGHSH and CDR2 LQKENI. The CDR3 spells CASSPIEGSPLHF. CDR3 DNA: TGTGCCAGCTCACCAATAGAGGGTTCACCCCTCCACTTT.

The V call is TRBV6-1, the J call TRBJ2-2; D not certain. The germline V gene encodes CDR1 MNHNS and CDR2 SASEGT. The V and J ends lost 9 bases and 0 bases respectively, with 11 bases between them. There are 14 residues in the CDR3. CDR3 nucleotide sequence: TGTGCCAGTCATCTATCTTCGAACACCGGGGAGCTGTTTTTT. This codes for CASHLSSNTGELFF.